These 19 T cell receptor beta chains originate from one sample sequenced in a study of PD-1 blockade in classical Hodgkin lymphoma. TCRdb keeps only in-frame clones here, not all; method: immunoSEQ multiplex PCR. The sample has approximately 99,000 clones, roughly nine tenths seen once. Each and every patient relapsed after autologous stem cell transplantation, and patients got differing brentuximab vedotin exposure. This specimen was peripheral blood mononuclear cells (PBMCs), taken before the second cycle of nivolumab. The receptor set was obtained from a human donor with classical Hodgkin lymphoma.

V gene TRBV2 combines with J gene TRBJ2-7; D perhaps matches TRBD1 (5 bases). The CDR3 consists of 15 residues. V shed 8 bases and J shed 0 bases, with 17 bases lying between them. CDR1 and CDR2 (germline): SNHLY, FYNNEI. The CDR3 region has the DNA TGTGCCAGCTTCCAGCCAGGGTACCACTCCTACGAGCAGTACTTC. Protein product: CASFQPGYHSYEQYF.

The V and J genes are TRBV4-2 and TRBJ2-7, with 8 positions matching TRBD2. V was pared by 1 base and J by 4 bases, with 6 bases of the junction left unmatched. CDR1 is LGHNA and CDR2 is YNFKEQ in the germline V gene. The CDR3 sequence is 15 residues long. CDR3 DNA sequence: TGTGCCAGCAGCCAAGTGGAACTAGCGGATTACGAGCAGTACTTC. Protein: CASSQVELADYEQYF.

In its sample, this clone was seen a few times. This chain connects TRBV7-9 to TRBJ1-2; maybe TRBD1 (5 bases). The length of the CDR3 is 12 residues. Germline assignment: CDR1 SEHNR and CDR2 FQNEAQ (reference sequence). V was cut by 4 bases and J by 8 bases, with 11 bases left in between. The CDR3 is CASSSQGRGYTF. The CDR3 DNA sequence: TGTGCCAGCAGCTCCCAGGGTAGGGGCTACACCTTC.

This sequence joins TRBV7-9 and TRBJ1-4, with D possibly being TRBD1 (6 bases). The CDR3 is 16 residues long. Trimming shortened V by 4 bases and J by 8 bases, and 20 bases separated the two germline ends. Germline CDR1 is SEHNR and CDR2 is FQNEAQ (reference sequence). The CDR3 sequence is CASSSQDTGLGEKLFF. For the CDR3, the DNA is TGTGCCAGCAGCTCCCAAGATACAGGGTTAGGGGAAAAACTGTTTTTT.

This chain joins TRBV18 and TRBJ2-7; TRBD2 might be the D (6 bases). The CDR3 is 15 amino acids. CDR1 KGHSH and CDR2 LQKENI come from the germline V gene. Trimming left V 0 bases short and J 5 bases short, with 14 bases between. CDR3 sequence: CASSPPSGGRDEQYF. DNA of the CDR3: TGTGCCAGCTCACCACCGTCCGGGGGAAGAGACGAGCAGTACTTC. Based on the CDR3 plus reference TRBV18 and TRBJ2-7, the full variable domain is NAGVMQNPRHLVRRRGQEARLRCSPMKGHSHVYWYRQLPEEGLKFMVYLQKENIIDESGMPKERFSAEFPKEGPSILRIQQVVRGDSAAYFCASSPPSGGRDEQYFGPGTRLTVT.

The rearrangement joins TRBV27 to TRBJ1-2, with D tentatively TRBD1 (5 bases). Trimming cost V 6 bases and J 8 bases, with 19 bases left between them. Germline V CDR1 and CDR2: MNHEY, SMNVEV (reference sequence). This CDR3 region has 14 residues. CDR3 sequence reads: CASSRDTQGRGYTF. The CDR3 nucleotides read TGTGCCAGCAGCCGTGACACCCAGGGCCGGGGCTACACCTTC.

The gene calls are TRBV4-1 and TRBJ2-1, with 8 bases matching TRBD2. The CDR3 totals 16 residues. The V gene's germline CDR1 is MGHRA and CDR2 YSYEKL. The junction had 3 bases not matched to a gene; V was cut back by 1 base and J by 1 base. CDR3 loop: CASSQGPSGSYNEQFF. CDR3 bases: TGCGCCAGCAGCCAAGGTCCTAGCGGGTCCTACAATGAGCAGTTCTTC.

The chain recombines TRBV6-5 with TRBJ2-7, with 11 nucleotides matching TRBD1. V shed 5 bases and J 4 bases; nucleotides not matched to a gene: 7. This CDR3 comprises 15 residues. Germline lookup yields CDR1 MNHEY and CDR2 SVGAGI. The CDR3 reads CASSRSGTGGYEQYF. As DNA, the CDR3 is TGTGCCAGCAGTCGAAGCGGGACAGGGGGTTACGAGCAGTACTTC.

The chain combines TRBV27 with TRBJ1-5; D is uncertain. Between the trimmed V and J ends, which lost 8 bases and 6 bases, there was a span of 17 bases. The CDR3 covers 14 residues. Germline CDR1 and CDR2: MNHEY and SMNVEV (reference sequence). CDR3 residues: CASGFGFRTQPQHF. CDR3 in DNA: TGTGCCAGCGGGTTTGGATTCCGGACTCAGCCCCAGCATTTT.

The chain has TRBV10-3 and TRBJ1-5; perhaps TRBD1 as D (6 bases). CDR1 ENHRY and CDR2 SYGVKD come from the germline V gene. The V end was cut by 7 bases, the J end by 2 bases, with 18 bases between. CDR3 size: 16 residues. The CDR3 here is CAIKENGGEGNQPQHF. CDR3 DNA: TGTGCCATCAAGGAAAATGGGGGCGAGGGCAATCAGCCCCAGCATTTT.

A note on this clone: At one end the junction does not follow the germline gene, possibly because of a read error. The CDR3 sequence: CASSLRASNRPQHF. The CDR3 DNA is TGTGCCAGCAGTTTACGGGCTAGCAATCGGCCCCAGCATTTT. The V and J genes are TRBV13 and TRBJ1-5; no reliable D call. Per the germline V gene, CDR1 is PRHDT and CDR2 is FYEKMQ (reference sequence). This CDR3 is 14 amino acids long.

This clone was recorded at least ten times. V is TRBV6-4 and J is TRBJ2-3; D not certain. Between the trimmed V and J ends, which lost 6 bases and 2 bases, there was a span of 9 bases. From germline, CDR1 is MRHNA and CDR2 SNTAGT. The CDR3 totals 13 residues. CDR3 protein: CASRSITTDTQYF. CDR3 bases: TGTGCCAGCAGATCCATTACCACAGATACGCAGTATTTT.

The CDR3 nucleotides are TGTGCCAGCGGACTGGGGGCCCTACGACGTGAAAAACTGTTTTTT. Translation: CASGLGALRREKLFF. The gene calls are TRBV28 and TRBJ1-4; perhaps TRBD1 as D (6 bases). The CDR3 consists of 15 residues. Germline V CDR1 and CDR2: MDHEN, SYDVKM. V was shortened by 8 bases and J by 7 bases, with 20 bases between the two germline ends.

The J gene is TRBJ2-1, the V gene TRBV4-1; TRBD1 matches at 8 bases. Germline V gene sequence: CDR1 MGHRA, CDR2 YSYEKL. Trimming at V came to 1 base and at J to 5 bases, leaving 7 bases not matched to a gene. The length of the CDR3 is 16 residues. CDR3 coding DNA: TGCGCCAGCAGCCAAGTTTTGGGACAGGTGGACAATGAGCAGTTCTTC. This sequence encodes CASSQVLGQVDNEQFF.

The V call is TRBV27, the J call TRBJ2-4; 8 bases are a match to TRBD1. The V and J ends lost 6 bases and 1 base, in that order; junction bases with no gene match: 11. The germline CDR1 and CDR2 sequences are MNHEY and SMNVEV (reference sequence). The CDR3 covers 17 residues. In nucleotides, the CDR3 is TGTGCCAGCAGATCTAGGATGGACAGGGTTGCCAAAAACATTCAGTACTTC. Encoded protein: CASRSRMDRVAKNIQYF.

The CDR3 DNA follows: TGTGCCAGCAGCCCCGGCCTTAATTCACCCCTCCACTTT. Its translation: CASSPGLNSPLHF. The rearrangement links TRBV11-3 to TRBJ1-6, with D unresolved. Per the germline V gene, CDR1 is SGHNT and CDR2 is YENEEA. This CDR3 spans 13 amino acids. V was cut by 5 bases and J by 6 bases, with 8 bases left in between.

This clone has just one count. The same CDR3 also results from other DNA sequences found in this sample. The J gene is TRBJ2-5, the V gene TRBV10-3; no clear D gene. Trimming took 3 bases from V and 0 from J, leaving 2 bases between them. The CDR3 consists of 12 residues. CDR1 and CDR2 (germline): ENHRY, SYGVKD. The CDR3 spells CAISDNQETQYF. The CDR3 DNA is TGTGCCATCAGTGACAACCAAGAGACCCAGTACTTC.

This chain links TRBV19 with TRBJ1-2, with D perhaps matching TRBD1 (5 bases). V lost 7 bases to trimming and J lost 4 bases, with 13 bases between them. The CDR3 has 13 amino acids. The germline V gene has CDR1 LNHDA and CDR2 SQIVND (reference sequence). This CDR3 is CASTPGGAYGYTF. CDR3 nucleotide sequence: TGTGCCAGTACCCCTGGGGGAGCCTATGGCTACACCTTC.

The chain recombines TRBV6-1 with TRBJ1-1; the D gene is possibly TRBD1 (6 bases). Germline values: CDR1 MNHNS, CDR2 SASEGT. CDR3 size: 12 residues. V was cut by 3 bases and J by 13 bases, with 15 bases left in between. The CDR3, as DNA: TGTGCCAGCAGTGAGGGGACACCTTCAGATTTCTTT. Protein: CASSEGTPSDFF.